The clone carrying this T cell receptor beta chain has only a few counts. Sequencing relied on a cDNA template that was reverse transcribed from extracted RNA. Measured with immunoSEQ multiplex PCR; TCRdb has only the in-frame clones, and not every one. The table has about 210,000 clones, approximately 47% seen once; the top ten hold roughly 2.6%. V was trimmed by 0 bases and J by 5 bases, leaving 9 bases between them. This CDR3 region has 13 residues. The germline CDR1 and CDR2 sequences are SGHDT and YYEEEE. This entry belongs to a study of CD8+ T cells in alopecia areata. Treatment described: oral pan-JAK inhibitor, 5-10 mg twice daily. PBMCs, the starting material, were the source of sorted CD4+ and CD8+ T cells.

The sequencing here drew on CD4+ T cells sorted from blood, taken between weeks 36 and 40, from a patient treated with tofacitinib. The sequence derives from a human donor with alopecia areata. The V gene is TRBV5-6, the J gene TRBJ2-7; possibly TRBD2 for D (5 bases). The CDR3 sequence is CASSLGGLDEQYF. DNA for the CDR3: TGTGCCAGCAGCTTGGGTGGACTCGACGAGCAGTACTTC.